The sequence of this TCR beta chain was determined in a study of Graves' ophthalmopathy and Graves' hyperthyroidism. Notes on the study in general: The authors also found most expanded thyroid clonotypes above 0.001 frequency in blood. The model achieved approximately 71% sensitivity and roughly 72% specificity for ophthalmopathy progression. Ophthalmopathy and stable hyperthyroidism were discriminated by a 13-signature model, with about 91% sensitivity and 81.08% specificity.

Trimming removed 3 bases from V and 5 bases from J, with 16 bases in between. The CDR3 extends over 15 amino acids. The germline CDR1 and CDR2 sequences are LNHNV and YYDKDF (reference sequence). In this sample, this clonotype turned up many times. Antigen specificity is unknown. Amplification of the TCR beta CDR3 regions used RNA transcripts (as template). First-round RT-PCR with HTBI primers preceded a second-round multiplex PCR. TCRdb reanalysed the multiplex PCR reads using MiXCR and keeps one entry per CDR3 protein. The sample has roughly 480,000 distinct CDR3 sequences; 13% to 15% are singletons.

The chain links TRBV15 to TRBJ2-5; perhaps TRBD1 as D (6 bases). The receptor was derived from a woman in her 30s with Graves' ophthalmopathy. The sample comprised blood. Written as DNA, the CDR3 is TGTGCCACCAGCAGTGAAATAGCGAGGGGGGAGACCCAGTACTTC. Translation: CATSSEIARGETQYF.